The T cell receptor beta chain described here comes from a study of T cell repertoires in cytomegalovirus infection. As for the study in general: Public TCR beta signatures marked donors with CMV infection and the matching HLA.

Details on this clonotype: Its antigen is not identified.

Overall study findings and caveats: There were carriers of CMV plus the relevant HLA, and cumulative public TCR beta family frequency identified them. Clonotypes of TCR beta that were HLA-C-restricted and CMV-specific dominated the ex vivo response.

TCRdb re-analysed the reads in MiXCR, keeping a single row per CDR3 protein. This table holds approximately 630,000 distinct CDR3 sequences, 24% found once. Per the germline V gene, CDR1 is SQVTM and CDR2 is ANQGSEA. The CDR3 totals 13 residues. The V end was cut by 3 bases, the J end by 8 bases, with 14 bases between. The chain joins TRBV29-1 to TRBJ2-1, with D possibly TRBD1 on 5 matching bases. The sequencing input was CD8+ T cells from PBMCs. The sequence was collected from a human donor in good health (CMV status not recorded). Some clones in this sample may be carry-over from other donors' samples. CDR3 bases: TGCAGCGTTGAGGACATCTTGAGCCATGAGCAGTTCTTC. Its protein product is CSVEDILSHEQFF.